Below, 14 T cell receptor beta chains from the same sample are listed, as sequenced in a study of T cells in Graves' hyperthyroidism and ophthalmopathy. Amplified regions were TCR beta CDR3 sequences from RNA transcripts. HTBI primers were the set used in a first-round RT-PCR of the TCR CDR3. From the multiplex PCR reads, TCRdb called clonotypes with MiXCR, one entry per CDR3 protein. The table records hundreds of thousands of distinct CDR3 sequences, approximately 14% of them present only once. Sequences were obtained from blood. These receptors came from a woman between 18 and 29 years old with Graves' hyperthyroidism.

This clonotype was counted at least ten times. The rearrangement uses TRBV6-5 and TRBJ2-2, with TRBD1 matching 7 bases. The CDR3 length is 16 residues. Germline V gene data show CDR1 as MNHEY and CDR2 as SVGAGI. After removal of 2 bases from V and 3 bases from J, the junction contained 6 bases not matched to a gene. Here the CDR3 reads CASSYDNRGYTGELFF. The DNA of the CDR3 is TGTGCCAGCAGTTACGACAACAGGGGTTACACCGGGGAGCTGTTTTTT.

The rearrangement joins TRBV20-1 to TRBJ2-7; 7 bases agree with TRBD2. The germline gives CDR1 DFQATT, CDR2 SNEGSKA (reference sequence). V was pared by 0 bases and J by 0 bases, with 5 bases of the junction left unmatched. The CDR3 runs 15 residues. CDR3 in DNA: TGCAGTGCTAGAGATCCCAGCGGGACCTCCTACGAGCAGTACTTC. Translation: CSARDPSGTSYEQYF.

This clonotype came up a few times. The chain links TRBV5-5 to TRBJ1-2, with D perhaps TRBD1 (6 bases). The CDR3 is 14 residues long. Germline lookup yields CDR1 SGHKS and CDR2 YYEKEE (reference sequence). Between the trimmed V and J ends, which lost 3 bases and 7 bases, there was a span of 16 bases. CDR3 sequence (DNA): TGTGCCAGCAGCTCCGGGACACTGGGGTTTGGCTACACCTTC. Translated: CASSSGTLGFGYTF. Based on the CDR3 plus reference TRBV5-5 and TRBJ1-2, the full variable domain is DAGVTQSPTHLIKTRGQQVTLRCSPISGHKSVSWYQQVLGQGPQFIFQYYEKEERGRGNFPDRFSARQFPNYSSELNVNALLLGDSALYLCASSSGTLGFGYTFGSGTRLTVV.

At least ten counts were recorded for this clonotype. The chain carries TRBV2 and TRBJ1-4, with D possibly being TRBD1 (5 bases). Germline CDR1 and CDR2: SNHLY and FYNNEI. V was clipped by 0 bases and J by 6 bases, with 14 bases between them. The CDR3 is 16 amino acids. The CDR3 loop is CASSEALEPGDEKLFF. The DNA for the CDR3 is TGTGCCAGCAGTGAAGCGCTGGAGCCGGGGGATGAAAAACTGTTTTTT.

In its sample, this clonotype was seen once. CDR3 in DNA: TGCGCCAGCAGCAACCTAGCGGGAACGAACACCGGGGAGCTGTTTTTT. Its protein product is CASSNLAGTNTGELFF. This chain uses TRBV5-1 with TRBJ2-2, with 9 bases that match TRBD2. Germline assignment: CDR1 SGHRS and CDR2 YFSETQ. The CDR3 contains 16 residues. Trimming took 4 bases from V and 0 from J; bases not matched to a gene: 4.

This clonotype appeared many times. V usage is TRBV27 and J usage is TRBJ2-1; D perhaps matches TRBD2 (5 bases). CDR3 length: 16 amino acids. Trimming pared 0 bases from V and 1 base from J, leaving 10 bases between. Per germline, CDR1 MNHEY and CDR2 SMNVEV (reference sequence). This chain's CDR3 is CASSLSVGISYNEQFF. The DNA for the CDR3 is TGTGCCAGCAGTTTATCGGTCGGGATATCCTACAATGAGCAGTTCTTC.

This clonotype was seen repeatedly, ten times or more. The genes are TRBV12-3 or TRBV12-4 and TRBJ2-1; either TRBD1 or TRBD2 may supply D (6 bases each). The CDR3 has 16 residues. The V gene lost 1 base and the J gene lost 5 bases, with 15 bases spanning the gap. CDR3 region: CASSLVRSGEDNEQFF. The CDR3 DNA sequence: TGTGCCAGCAGTTTAGTTCGGTCAGGGGAGGACAATGAGCAGTTCTTC.

This clonotype was seen ten or more times. This chain connects TRBV6-1 to TRBJ2-1, with TRBD2 identical over 8 bases. V trimming: 5 bases; J trimming: 4 bases; junction bases outside the gene matches: 10. CDR3 length: 16 amino acids. Germline CDR1 and CDR2: MNHNS and SASEGT. The DNA for the CDR3 is TGTGCCAGCAGTTACGACCAAGCGGGGGAGTACAATGAGCAGTTCTTC. Its protein product is CASSYDQAGEYNEQFF.

This clonotype showed up many times. The chain combines TRBV6-2 or TRBV6-3 with TRBJ1-5, with D uncertain. From germline, CDR1 is MNHEY and CDR2 SVGEGT. Trimming shortened V by 6 bases and J by 7 bases, and 13 bases separated the two germline ends. The CDR3 totals 13 residues. CDR3 coding DNA: TGTGCCAGCAGGACCGGGGATTGGCAGCCCCAGCATTTT. This sequence encodes CASRTGDWQPQHF.

This clonotype was observed a handful of times. The V gene is TRBV19, the J gene TRBJ1-4, with a tentative D call TRBD1 (6 bases). The CDR3 loop spans 15 amino acids. V was trimmed by 6 bases and J by 2 bases, leaving 13 bases between them. CDR1 is LNHDA and CDR2 is SQIVND in the germline V gene (reference sequence). CDR3 DNA sequence: TGTGCCAGTAGGGACTGGACAGCTACTAATGAAAAACTGTTTTTT. Amino acids: CASRDWTATNEKLFF.

In its sample, this clonotype was seen many times. This chain uses TRBV2 with TRBJ2-3, with 10 nucleotides matching TRBD2. This CDR3 comprises 17 residues. The ends lost 7 bases at V and 3 bases at J; junction bases unmatched: 13. Germline CDR1 SNHLY, CDR2 FYNNEI. For the CDR3, the DNA is TGTGCCAGCATAGACCCCCGTACTAGCGGGAAAACAGATACGCAGTATTTT. This codes for CASIDPRTSGKTDTQYF.

This clonotype has only a few counts. The rearrangement joins TRBV6-1 to TRBJ2-2; D might be TRBD2 (6 bases). The germline gives CDR1 MNHNS, CDR2 SASEGT. The V end lost 10 bases, the J end lost 6 bases, and 15 bases lay between the germline ends. The CDR3 has 13 residues. The CDR3 region is CATLLLASGELFF. The CDR3 DNA is TGTGCCACCCTCCTCCTAGCGTCCGGGGAGCTGTTTTTT.

This clonotype was recorded at least ten times. The chain employs TRBV20-1 and TRBJ2-3; D might be TRBD2 (7 bases). The CDR3 consists of 14 residues. Trimming pared 6 bases from V and 3 bases from J, leaving 16 bases between. Germline CDR1 reads DFQATT; CDR2 reads SNEGSKA (reference sequence). The CDR3 sequence: CSASGGARTDTQYF. The CDR3 region has the DNA TGCAGTGCGAGTGGGGGGGCGCGGACAGATACGCAGTATTTT.

This clonotype was picked up many times. V is TRBV13 and J is TRBJ2-7; D is possibly TRBD1 (6 bases). The CDR3 extends over 14 amino acids. V shed 2 bases and J shed 4 bases, with 12 bases lying between them. Germline assignment: CDR1 PRHDT and CDR2 FYEKMQ (reference sequence). In nucleotides, the CDR3 is TGTGCCAGCAGCTTAAGGGGGATCGGATACGAGCAGTACTTC. It codes for CASSLRGIGYEQYF. Together with reference TRBV13 and TRBJ2-7, the CDR3 gives the full variable domain: AAGVIQSPRHLIKEKRETATLKCYPIPRHDTVYWYQQGPGQDPQFLISFYEKMQSDKGSIPDRFSAQQFSDYHSELNMSSLELGDSALYFCASSLRGIGYEQYFGPGTRLTVT.